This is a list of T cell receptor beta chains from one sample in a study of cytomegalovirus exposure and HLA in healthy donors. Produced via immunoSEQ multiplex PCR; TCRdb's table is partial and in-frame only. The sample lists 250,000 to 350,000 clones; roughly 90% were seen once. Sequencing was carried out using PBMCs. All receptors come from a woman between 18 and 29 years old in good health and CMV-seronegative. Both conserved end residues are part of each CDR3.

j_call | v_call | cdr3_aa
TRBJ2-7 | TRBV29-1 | CSVGWGEGEQYF
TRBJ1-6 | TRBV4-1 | CASSQDVDSSNNSPLHF
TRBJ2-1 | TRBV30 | CACWAGGRNEQFF
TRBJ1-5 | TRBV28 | CASSLPREGQPQHF
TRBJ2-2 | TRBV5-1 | CASRSLAGGTGELFF
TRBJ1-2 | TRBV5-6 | CASSPGTGDGYTF
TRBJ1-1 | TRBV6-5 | CASRPGLAGEAFF
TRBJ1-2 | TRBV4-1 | CASSQEHQAYYGYTF
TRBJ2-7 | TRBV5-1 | CASSSRPGVLREQYF
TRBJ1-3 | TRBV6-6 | CASSWGGQPSGNTIYF
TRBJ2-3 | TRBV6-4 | CASRGGLAGGPSTDTQYF
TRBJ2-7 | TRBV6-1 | CASNPGQGTYEQYF